Shown below are 29 T cell receptor beta chains from a single sample sequenced in a study of T cell responses to AZD1222 COVID-19 vaccine. The protocol was immunoSEQ multiplex PCR, while the TCRdb copy is restricted to in-frame clones and leaves out a portion. The profile shows about 150,000 clones, approximately 88% of them singletons. The input for sequencing was peripheral blood, taken on day 0 of MenACWY control vaccination. The source of these receptors is an adult in good health.

This clone was counted only a few times. CDR3 amino acids: CASSMDNYEQYF. CDR3 nucleotides: TGTGCCAGCTCAATGGACAACTACGAGCAGTACTTC. The chain recombines TRBV18 with TRBJ2-7; a possible D gene is TRBD1 (5 bases). Germline-derived CDR1 and CDR2 are KGHSH and LQKENI. The length of the CDR3 is 12 residues. V was pared by 5 bases and J by 3 bases, with 8 bases between.

The V and J genes are TRBV9 and TRBJ1-4; D may be TRBD1 (5 bases). Trimming took 3 bases from V and 8 from J, leaving 17 bases between them. The germline V gene has CDR1 SGDLS and CDR2 YYNGEE. The CDR3 runs to 15 residues. CDR3 amino acids: CASSETEGMWEKLFF. CDR3 nucleotide sequence: TGTGCCAGCAGCGAGACGGAGGGGATGTGGGAAAAACTGTTTTTT.

This clone was seen only a few times. The chain combines TRBV1 with TRBJ2-5; TRBD2, the table's D call, lacks a check against the DNA. TRBV1 is recorded as a pseudogene. There are 16 residues in the CDR3. Here the CDR3 reads CTSSQDSSGAEETQYF. As DNA, the CDR3 is TGCACCAGCAGCCAAGATAGTAGCGGGGCCGAAGAGACCCAGTACTTC.

This sequence joins TRBV12-5 and TRBJ1-1; 8 bases match TRBD1. CDR1 is LGHNT, CDR2 FRNRAP, per germline. V gave up 0 bases and J gave up 0 bases; unmatched junction bases: 3. The length of the CDR3 is 16 residues. The CDR3 region has the DNA TGTGCTAGTGGTTTGGTCTCAGGGGGCGTGAACACTGAAGCTTTCTTT. This sequence encodes CASGLVSGGVNTEAFF.

Turning to this clone: Mismatch with germline at one junction end may stem from a read error. The V gene is TRBV5-8, the J gene TRBJ1-2; 7 bases line up with TRBD1. Germline CDR1 is SGHTS and CDR2 is YDEGEE. CDR3 length: 16 residues. CDR3 loop: CASTLNLYDRVGGYTF. The CDR3 DNA follows: TGTGCCAGCACCTTGAATCTCTATGACAGGGTGGGTGGCTACACCTTC.

V gene TRBV25-1 combines with J gene TRBJ1-1, with 12 bases lining up with TRBD1. The CDR3 length is 15 residues. After removal of 4 bases from V and 5 bases from J, the junction contained 5 bases not matched to a gene. The germline CDR1 and CDR2 sequences are MGHDK and SYGVNS. Here the CDR3 reads CASSVPGQGATEAFF. As DNA, the CDR3 is TGTGCCAGCAGTGTTCCGGGACAGGGGGCGACTGAAGCTTTCTTT.

The chain has TRBV5-1 and TRBJ2-7; TRBD2 is a possible D gene (5 bases). V was cut by 3 bases and J by 5 bases, with 12 bases left in between. The CDR3 totals 13 residues. Germline values: CDR1 SGHRS, CDR2 YFSETQ. CDR3 DNA: TGCGCCAGCAGCTATTCCGAGGGCAACGAGCAGTACTTC. Translating gives CASSYSEGNEQYF. Together with reference TRBV5-1 and TRBJ2-7, the CDR3 gives the full variable domain: KAGVTQTPRYLIKTRGQQVTLSCSPISGHRSVSWYQQTPGQGLQFLFEYFSETQRNKGNFPGRFSGRQFSNSRSEMNVSTLELGDSALYLCASSYSEGNEQYFGPGTRLTVT.

The chain recombines TRBV5-1 with TRBJ2-6; D is unclear. Looked up from germline, CDR1 is SGHRS and CDR2 is YFSETQ. Trimming removed 0 bases from V and 4 bases from J, with 8 bases in between. This CDR3 has 15 residues. In nucleotides, the CDR3 is TGCGCCAGCAGCTTGGGTGGTACCGGGGCCAACGTCCTGACTTTC. It encodes CASSLGGTGANVLTF.

The chain has TRBV27 and TRBJ2-2; 10 bases fit TRBD2. Germline loops: CDR1 MNHEY, CDR2 SMNVEV (reference sequence). The CDR3 extends over 14 amino acids. V was clipped by 7 bases and J by 7 bases; unmatched bases: 6. The CDR3: CASIPSGGVGELFF. CDR3 DNA: TGTGCCAGCATTCCAAGCGGGGGGGTCGGGGAGCTGTTTTTT.

The chain is built from TRBV7-2 and TRBJ2-1; 11 bases agree with TRBD2. The germline CDR1 and CDR2 sequences are SGHTA and FQGNSA. The trim removed 5 bases at V and 2 bases at J, leaving 11 bases unmatched. The CDR3 is 18 amino acids. The CDR3 bases are TGTGCCAGCAGCCTGGGCCCTAGCGGGAGGTTCACCTACAATGAGCAGTTCTTC. Protein: CASSLGPSGRFTYNEQFF.

The chain couples TRBV3-1 (or the pseudogene TRBV3-2) to TRBJ2-7; D is uncertain. The V gene's germline CDR1 is LGHDT and CDR2 YNNKEL (reference sequence). The CDR3 loop spans 13 amino acids. V lost 1 base and J lost 2, with 6 bases in between. The CDR3 nucleotides read TGTGCCAGCAGCCAAGGGACGACCTACGAGCAGTACTTC. Protein product: CASSQGTTYEQYF.

V gene TRBV6-2 or TRBV6-3 combines with J gene TRBJ1-1; maybe TRBD1 (5 bases). This CDR3 comprises 13 residues. V shed 3 bases and J shed 4 bases, with 9 bases lying between them. Germline values: CDR1 MNHEY, CDR2 SVGEGT. CDR3 protein: CASSYGGSTEAFF. CDR3 DNA: TGTGCCAGCAGTTATGGGGGGTCCACTGAAGCTTTCTTT.

This clone was detected many times. The rearrangement uses TRBV2 and TRBJ2-6; D gene ambiguous. The CDR3 covers 15 residues. With 4 bases removed from V and 1 base from J, the gap between germline ends came to 8 bases. In germline, CDR1 is SNHLY, CDR2 FYNNEI. The CDR3 DNA follows: TGTGCCAGCAGTGTTTACTATTCTGGGGCCAACGTCCTGACTTTC. As protein: CASSVYYSGANVLTF. The full variable domain, its missing parts supplied by reference TRBV2 and TRBJ2-6, is EPEVTQTPSHQVTQMGQEVILRCVPISNHLYFYWYRQILGQKVEFLVSFYNNEISEKSEIFDDQFSVERPDGSNFTLKIRSTKLEDSAMYFCASSVYYSGANVLTFGAGSRLTVL.

This clone occurred once. The chain is built from TRBV6-5 and TRBJ1-1; no clear D. CDR3 length equals 12 residues. With 10 bases removed from V and 4 bases from J, the gap between germline ends came to 13 bases. Per the germline V gene, CDR1 is MNHEY and CDR2 is SVGAGI. This CDR3 reads CATREYGTEAFF. The DNA for the CDR3 is TGTGCCACCCGGGAATACGGCACTGAAGCTTTCTTT.

The rearrangement uses TRBV28 and TRBJ1-5; TRBD1 aligns across 8 bases. From germline, CDR1 is MDHEN and CDR2 SYDVKM. J lost 3 bases, V lost 5 bases, and 3 bases had no gene match. This CDR3 contains 14 residues. For the CDR3, the DNA is TGTGCCAGCAGTCCAGGGGGCCCCAATCAGCCCCAGCATTTT. It yields the protein CASSPGGPNQPQHF.

The J gene is TRBJ2-5, the V gene TRBV2; D ambiguous. The germline gives CDR1 SNHLY, CDR2 FYNNEI. The V gene lost 1 base and the J gene lost 5 bases, with 14 bases spanning the gap. The CDR3 is 15 residues long. The chain's CDR3 is CASSEEGSIWETQYF. The CDR3 DNA reads TGTGCCAGCAGTGAAGAGGGCTCTATTTGGGAGACCCAGTACTTC.

CDR3 loop: CASSLDRVGEQYF. DNA for the CDR3: TGTGCCAGCAGCCTGGACAGGGTCGGCGAGCAGTACTTC. The rearrangement links TRBV5-8 to TRBJ2-7; TRBD1 aligns across 8 bases. With 4 bases clipped from V and 6 bases from J, the junction kept 6 bases outside the gene matches. Germline CDR1 is SGHTS and CDR2 is YDEGEE. The length of the CDR3 is 13 residues.

The V and J genes are TRBV18 and TRBJ2-1; possible D gene TRBD2, 5 bases. The CDR3 is made up of 15 amino acids. Germline CDR1 reads KGHSH; CDR2 reads LQKENI. Trimming took off 3 bases at V and 3 bases at J, with 12 bases between the two ends. The CDR3 sequence is CASSPPALGYNEQFF. CDR3 coding DNA: TGTGCCAGCTCACCCCCCGCACTAGGCTACAATGAGCAGTTCTTC.

This chain connects TRBV27 to TRBJ2-5, with D perhaps given as TRBD1 or TRBD2 (7 bases each). The CDR3 is 19 amino acids. The V and J ends lost 0 bases and 0 bases respectively, with 20 bases between them. Germline V CDR1 and CDR2: MNHEY, SMNVEV (reference sequence). The CDR3 sequence: CASSLSTASGGGHQETQYF. CDR3 DNA sequence: TGTGCCAGCAGTTTATCGACGGCTAGCGGAGGGGGCCACCAAGAGACCCAGTACTTC.

The chain recombines TRBV5-1 with TRBJ1-4; no clear D gene. Between the trimmed V and J ends, which lost 0 bases and 3 bases, there was a span of 6 bases. The CDR3 loop spans 14 amino acids. Germline CDR1 SGHRS, CDR2 YFSETQ. Here the CDR3 reads CASSLGAANEKLFF. In nucleotides, the CDR3 is TGCGCCAGCAGCTTGGGGGCAGCTAATGAAAAACTGTTTTTT.

The V and J genes are TRBV9 and TRBJ2-2, with 8 bases aligning to TRBD1. Looked up from germline, CDR1 is SGDLS and CDR2 is YYNGEE. V lost 3 bases, J lost 2 bases, and 6 bases stayed unmatched. The CDR3 length is 16 residues. The CDR3 spells CASSGTTGENTGELFF. In DNA form, the CDR3 reads TGTGCCAGCAGCGGAACGACAGGGGAAAACACCGGGGAGCTGTTTTTT.

CDR3 nucleotide sequence: TGTGCCAGCAGCTTCACCCCTAGCGGGAGAAGGTACACCGGGGAGCTGTTTTTT. Protein sequence: CASSFTPSGRRYTGELFF. The chain combines TRBV3-1 (or the pseudogene TRBV3-2) with TRBJ2-2, with 10 positions matching TRBD2. V was pared by 5 bases and J by 3 bases, with 12 bases of the junction left unmatched. Germline values: CDR1 LGHDT, CDR2 YNNKEL (reference sequence). The CDR3 covers 18 residues.

V is TRBV10-3 and J is TRBJ1-1; D gene ambiguous. V lost 4 bases and J 1 base, leaving 7 bases between the germline ends. CDR1 is ENHRY, CDR2 SYGVKD, per germline. This CDR3 is built from 13 residues. The CDR3 DNA reads as TGTGCCATCAGTGGTGGCAGGAACACTGAAGCTTTCTTT. Amino acids: CAISGGRNTEAFF.

Turning to this clone: The conserved closing phenylalanine or tryptophan is absent in this CDR3, likely reflecting a read error. Because the CDR3's place on the DNA is in doubt, the DNA is left out and the CDR3 is given as listed by TCRdb. The V and J genes are TRBV12-3 or TRBV12-4 and TRBJ2-7; TRBD2 reflects the table's D call only, with no check against the DNA. The CDR3 is 13 residues long, ends included. CDR3 in amino acids: CASSLRAGQDLKI.

The chain couples TRBV7-2 to TRBJ2-6; D gene uncertain. Trimming pared 2 bases from V and 2 bases from J, leaving 10 bases between. This CDR3 contains 16 residues. Germline CDR1 is SGHTA and CDR2 is FQGNSA. The CDR3 sequence: CASSLRPGTGANVLTF. The CDR3 DNA reads as TGTGCCAGCAGCTTACGGCCCGGCACTGGGGCCAACGTCCTGACTTTC.

This chain links TRBV7-9 with TRBJ1-2, with TRBD1 matching over 9 bases. This CDR3 has 19 amino acids. Germline V gene data show CDR1 as SEHNR and CDR2 as FQNEAQ (reference sequence). V shed 6 bases, J shed 5 bases, and the junction held 22 bases outside the gene matches. The CDR3 is CASSDYAGTGFDETYGYTF. The CDR3 nucleotides read TGTGCCAGCAGTGACTACGCCGGGACAGGGTTCGACGAGACGTATGGCTACACCTTC.

The genes are TRBV29-1 and TRBJ2-3, with TRBD1 matching over 7 bases. The V and J ends lost 6 bases and 5 bases, in that order; junction bases with no gene match: 20. Germline V gene data show CDR1 as SQVTM and CDR2 as ANQGSEA. The length of the CDR3 is 17 residues. Written as DNA, the CDR3 is TGCAGCGTCGTACAGACGACGGGACAGACACGCGTAGATACGCAGTATTTT. The encoded protein is CSVVQTTGQTRVDTQYF.

This clone has only one observation. The chain employs TRBV30 and TRBJ2-5; D remains ambiguous. V lost 3 bases, J lost 5 bases, and 16 bases lay in between. CDR1 and CDR2 (germline): GTSNPN, SVGIG (reference sequence). This CDR3 is built from 14 residues. The DNA for the CDR3 is TGTGCCTGGAGCCAAGGAAAGCTCGGGGAGACCCAGTACTTC. It codes for CAWSQGKLGETQYF.

This clone was seen more than once but under ten times. The V call is TRBV19, the J call TRBJ2-7; TRBD1 matches 11 bases. With 5 bases clipped from V and 4 bases from J, the junction kept 7 bases outside the gene matches. The V gene's germline CDR1 is LNHDA and CDR2 SQIVND (reference sequence). The CDR3 length is 15 residues. The CDR3 DNA is TGTGCCAGTAGTCGATGGACAGGGGGCTCTTACGAGCAGTACTTC. This sequence encodes CASSRWTGGSYEQYF. The entire variable domain, with the rest obtained from reference TRBV19 and TRBJ2-7, is as follows: DGGITQSPKYLFRKEGQNVTLSCEQNLNHDAMYWYRQDPGQGLRLIYYSQIVNDFQKGDIAEGYSVSREKKESFPLTVTSAQKNPTAFYLCASSRWTGGSYEQYFGPGTRLTVT.